Below, one T cell receptor (beta chain) is given with its context. Its antigen is currently unknown. There are 16 residues in the CDR3. V shed 0 bases, J shed 5 bases, and the junction held 11 bases outside the gene matches. Germline V gives CDR1 SGHRS, CDR2 YFSETQ. All patients relapsed after autologous stem cell transplantation, and brentuximab vedotin exposure varied. The patients, who had relapsed/refractory classical Hodgkin lymphoma, achieved best responses of complete response, partial response or progressive disease. The data originate from a study of PD-1 blockade in classical Hodgkin lymphoma. Repertoires were generated with immunoSEQ multiplex PCR, while TCRdb's copy carries only in-frame clones and drops some. The repertoire holds over 20,000 clones, with more than 75% as singletons. Study outcomes and limitations: Patients excluded were those beginning nivolumab under 1 year after ASCT. Unlike CD8+ TCR diversity, which did not rise significantly by C4D1, CD4+ TCR diversity did. Whoever responded completely had baseline diversity much like that seen in newly diagnosed patients.

The sequence was collected from a human donor with classical Hodgkin lymphoma. This chain connects TRBV5-1 to TRBJ2-7; 7 bases fit TRBD1. The sample consisted of peripheral blood mononuclear cells (PBMCs), taken at baseline. Here the CDR3 reads CASSLAPGTAQNEQYF. In DNA, the CDR3 is TGCGCCAGCAGCTTGGCCCCCGGGACAGCTCAAAACGAGCAGTACTTC.